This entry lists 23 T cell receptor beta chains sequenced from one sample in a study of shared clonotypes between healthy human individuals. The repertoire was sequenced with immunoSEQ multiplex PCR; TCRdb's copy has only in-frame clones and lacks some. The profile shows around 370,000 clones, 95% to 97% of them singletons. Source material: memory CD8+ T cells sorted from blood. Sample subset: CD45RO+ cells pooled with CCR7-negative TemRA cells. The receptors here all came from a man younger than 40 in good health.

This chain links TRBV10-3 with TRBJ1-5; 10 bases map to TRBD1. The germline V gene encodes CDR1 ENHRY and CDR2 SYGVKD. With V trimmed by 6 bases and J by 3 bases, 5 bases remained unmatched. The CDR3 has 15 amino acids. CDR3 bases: TGTGCCATCAGCCTAGACAGGGGGCCCAATCAGCCCCAGCATTTT. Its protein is CAISLDRGPNQPQHF.

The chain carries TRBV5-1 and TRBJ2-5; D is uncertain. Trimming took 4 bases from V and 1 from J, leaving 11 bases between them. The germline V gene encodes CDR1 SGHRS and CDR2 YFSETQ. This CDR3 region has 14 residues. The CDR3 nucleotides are TGCGCCAGCAGCCTCTTGCCTTTCCAAGAGACCCAGTACTTC. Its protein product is CASSLLPFQETQYF.

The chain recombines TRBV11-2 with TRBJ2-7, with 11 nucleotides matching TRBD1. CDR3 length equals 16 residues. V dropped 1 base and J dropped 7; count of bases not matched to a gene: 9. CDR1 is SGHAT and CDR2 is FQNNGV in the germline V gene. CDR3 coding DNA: TGTGCCAGCAGCTTAGGAGAAGGACAGGGGGCGTTTGAGCAGTACTTC. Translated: CASSLGEGQGAFEQYF. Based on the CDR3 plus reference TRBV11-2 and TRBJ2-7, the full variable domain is EAGVAQSPRYKIIEKRQSVAFWCNPISGHATLYWYQQILGQGPKLLIQFQNNGVVDDSQLPKDRFSAERLKGVDSTLKIQPAKLEDSAVYLCASSLGEGQGAFEQYFGPGTRLTVT.

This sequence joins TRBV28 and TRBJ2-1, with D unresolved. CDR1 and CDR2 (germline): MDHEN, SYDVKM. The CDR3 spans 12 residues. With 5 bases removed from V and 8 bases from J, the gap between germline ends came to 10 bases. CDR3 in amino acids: CASSLQFHEQFF. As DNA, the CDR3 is TGTGCCAGCAGTCTACAGTTCCATGAGCAGTTCTTC.

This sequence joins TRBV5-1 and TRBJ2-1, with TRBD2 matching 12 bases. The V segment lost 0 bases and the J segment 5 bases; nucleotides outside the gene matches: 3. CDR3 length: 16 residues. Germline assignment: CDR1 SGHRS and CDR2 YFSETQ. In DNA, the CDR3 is TGCGCCAGCAGCTTGGATACTAGCGGGAGGAACAATGAGCAGTTCTTC. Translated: CASSLDTSGRNNEQFF.

The CDR3 reads CASRQGISNQPQHF. The CDR3 DNA reads TGTGCCAGCAGACAGGGGATCAGCAATCAGCCCCAGCATTTT. J is TRBJ1-5 and V is TRBV28, with 7 bases fitting TRBD1. The CDR3 length is 14 residues. Germline CDR1 reads MDHEN; CDR2 reads SYDVKM. Trimming took 6 bases from V and 1 from J; bases not matched to a gene: 3.

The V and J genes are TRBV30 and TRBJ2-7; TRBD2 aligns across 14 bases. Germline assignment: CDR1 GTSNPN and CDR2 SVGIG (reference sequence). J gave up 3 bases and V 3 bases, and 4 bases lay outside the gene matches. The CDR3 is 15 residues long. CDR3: CAWSSGLAGGYEQYF. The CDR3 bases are TGTGCCTGGAGCAGCGGACTAGCGGGAGGCTACGAGCAGTACTTC.

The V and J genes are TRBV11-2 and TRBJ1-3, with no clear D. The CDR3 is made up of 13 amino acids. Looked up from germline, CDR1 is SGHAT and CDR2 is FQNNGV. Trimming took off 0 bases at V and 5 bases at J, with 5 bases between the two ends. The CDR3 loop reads CASSLEGRNTIYF. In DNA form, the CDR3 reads TGTGCCAGCAGCTTAGAAGGGCGAAACACCATATATTTT.

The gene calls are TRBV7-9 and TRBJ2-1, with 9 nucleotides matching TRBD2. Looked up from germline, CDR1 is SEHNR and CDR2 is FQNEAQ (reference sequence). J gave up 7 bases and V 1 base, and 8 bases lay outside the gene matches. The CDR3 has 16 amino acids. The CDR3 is CASSLVAGGPRNEQFF. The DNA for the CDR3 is TGTGCCAGCAGCTTAGTGGCGGGAGGGCCGCGGAATGAGCAGTTCTTC.

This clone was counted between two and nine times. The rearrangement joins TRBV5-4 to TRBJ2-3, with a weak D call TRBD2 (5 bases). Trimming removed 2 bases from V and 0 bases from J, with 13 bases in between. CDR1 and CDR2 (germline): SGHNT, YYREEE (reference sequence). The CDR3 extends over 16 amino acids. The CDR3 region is CASSLGAVLSTDTQYF. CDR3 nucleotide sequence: TGTGCCAGCAGCTTAGGAGCGGTACTTAGCACAGATACGCAGTATTTT.

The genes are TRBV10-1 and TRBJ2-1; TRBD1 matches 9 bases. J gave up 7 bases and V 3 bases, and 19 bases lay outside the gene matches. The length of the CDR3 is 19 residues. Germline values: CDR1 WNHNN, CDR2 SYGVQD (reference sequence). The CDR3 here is CASSDFRLRTGDLRNEQFF. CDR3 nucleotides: TGCGCCAGCAGTGATTTTCGACTACGGACAGGGGACCTTAGGAATGAGCAGTTCTTC.

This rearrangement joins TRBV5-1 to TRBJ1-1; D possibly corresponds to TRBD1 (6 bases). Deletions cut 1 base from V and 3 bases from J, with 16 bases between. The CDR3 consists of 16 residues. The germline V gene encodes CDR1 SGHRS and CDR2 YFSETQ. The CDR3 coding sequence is TGCGCCAGCAGCTTGTTTGGGGGGACATCTTACACTGAAGCTTTCTTT. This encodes CASSLFGGTSYTEAFF.

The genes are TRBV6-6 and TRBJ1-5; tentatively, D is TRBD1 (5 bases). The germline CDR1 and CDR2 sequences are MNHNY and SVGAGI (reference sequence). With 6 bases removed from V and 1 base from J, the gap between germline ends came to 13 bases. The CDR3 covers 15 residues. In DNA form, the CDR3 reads TGTGCCAGCAGCCCCGCGGGGCGCAGCAATCAGCCCCAGCATTTT. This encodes CASSPAGRSNQPQHF.

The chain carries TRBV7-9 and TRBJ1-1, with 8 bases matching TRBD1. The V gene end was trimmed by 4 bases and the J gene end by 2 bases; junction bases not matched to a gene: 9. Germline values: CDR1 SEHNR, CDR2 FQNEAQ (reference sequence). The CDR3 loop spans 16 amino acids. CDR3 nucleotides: TGTGCCAGCAGCTCATCCGGGACAGGCTTAAACACTGAAGCTTTCTTT. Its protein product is CASSSSGTGLNTEAFF.

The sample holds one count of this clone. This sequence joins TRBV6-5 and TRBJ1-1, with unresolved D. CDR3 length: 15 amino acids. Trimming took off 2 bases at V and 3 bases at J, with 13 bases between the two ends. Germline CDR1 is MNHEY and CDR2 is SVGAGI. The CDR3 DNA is TGTGCCAGCAGTTACGACGCAGGTTCGTACACTGAAGCTTTCTTT. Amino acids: CASSYDAGSYTEAFF.

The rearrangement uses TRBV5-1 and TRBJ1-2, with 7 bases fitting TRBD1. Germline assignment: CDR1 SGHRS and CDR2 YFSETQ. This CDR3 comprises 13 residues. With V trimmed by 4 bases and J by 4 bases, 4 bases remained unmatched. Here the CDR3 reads CASSVGQFYGYTF. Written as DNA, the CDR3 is TGCGCCAGCAGCGTGGGACAGTTCTATGGCTACACCTTC.

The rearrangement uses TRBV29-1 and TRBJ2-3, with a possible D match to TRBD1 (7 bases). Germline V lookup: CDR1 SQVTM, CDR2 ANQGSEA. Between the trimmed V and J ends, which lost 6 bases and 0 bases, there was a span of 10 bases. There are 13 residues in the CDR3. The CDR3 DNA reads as TGCAGCGTGACAGGGACTAGCACAGATACGCAGTATTTT. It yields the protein CSVTGTSTDTQYF.

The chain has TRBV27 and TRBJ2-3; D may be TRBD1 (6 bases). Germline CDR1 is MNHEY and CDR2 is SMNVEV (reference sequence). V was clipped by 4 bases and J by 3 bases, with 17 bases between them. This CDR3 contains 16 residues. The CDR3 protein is CASSYVGGVRTDTQYF. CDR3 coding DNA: TGTGCCAGCAGTTACGTAGGGGGAGTTAGGACAGATACGCAGTATTTT.

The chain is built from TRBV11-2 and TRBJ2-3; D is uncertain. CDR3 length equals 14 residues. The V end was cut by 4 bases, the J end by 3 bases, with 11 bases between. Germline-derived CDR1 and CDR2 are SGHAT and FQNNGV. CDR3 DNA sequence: TGTGCCAGCAGCTCCGCTCCGTATACAGATACGCAGTATTTT. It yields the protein CASSSAPYTDTQYF.

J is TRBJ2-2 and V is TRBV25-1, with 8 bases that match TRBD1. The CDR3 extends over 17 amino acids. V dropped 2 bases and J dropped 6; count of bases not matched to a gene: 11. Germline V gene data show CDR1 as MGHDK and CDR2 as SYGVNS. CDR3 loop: CASSEPRTGSVAGELFF. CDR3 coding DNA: TGTGCCAGCAGTGAACCCAGGACAGGGTCGGTCGCCGGGGAGCTGTTTTTT.

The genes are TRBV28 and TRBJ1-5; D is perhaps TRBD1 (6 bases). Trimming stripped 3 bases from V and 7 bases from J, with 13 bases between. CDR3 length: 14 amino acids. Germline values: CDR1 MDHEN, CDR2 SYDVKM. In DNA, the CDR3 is TGTGCCAGCAGTTTCCCAAAACAGGGACAGCCCCAGCATTTT. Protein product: CASSFPKQGQPQHF.

CDR3 sequence: CARSLAGRTLAKNIQYF. Written as DNA, the CDR3 is TGTGCCAGAAGCTTGGCTGGACGGACGCTAGCCAAAAACATTCAGTACTTC. The rearrangement links TRBV5-3 to TRBJ2-4, with D hard to call. TRBV5-3 is an ORF, with its function uncertain. The CDR3 consists of 17 residues. V was trimmed by 0 bases and J by 0 bases, leaving 13 bases between them.

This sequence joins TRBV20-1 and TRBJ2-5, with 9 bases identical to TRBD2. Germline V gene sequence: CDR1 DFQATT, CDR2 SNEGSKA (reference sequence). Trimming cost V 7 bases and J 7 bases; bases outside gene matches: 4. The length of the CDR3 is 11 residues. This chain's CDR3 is CSDQAGGTQYF. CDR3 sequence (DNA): TGCAGTGATCAAGCGGGAGGGACCCAGTACTTC.